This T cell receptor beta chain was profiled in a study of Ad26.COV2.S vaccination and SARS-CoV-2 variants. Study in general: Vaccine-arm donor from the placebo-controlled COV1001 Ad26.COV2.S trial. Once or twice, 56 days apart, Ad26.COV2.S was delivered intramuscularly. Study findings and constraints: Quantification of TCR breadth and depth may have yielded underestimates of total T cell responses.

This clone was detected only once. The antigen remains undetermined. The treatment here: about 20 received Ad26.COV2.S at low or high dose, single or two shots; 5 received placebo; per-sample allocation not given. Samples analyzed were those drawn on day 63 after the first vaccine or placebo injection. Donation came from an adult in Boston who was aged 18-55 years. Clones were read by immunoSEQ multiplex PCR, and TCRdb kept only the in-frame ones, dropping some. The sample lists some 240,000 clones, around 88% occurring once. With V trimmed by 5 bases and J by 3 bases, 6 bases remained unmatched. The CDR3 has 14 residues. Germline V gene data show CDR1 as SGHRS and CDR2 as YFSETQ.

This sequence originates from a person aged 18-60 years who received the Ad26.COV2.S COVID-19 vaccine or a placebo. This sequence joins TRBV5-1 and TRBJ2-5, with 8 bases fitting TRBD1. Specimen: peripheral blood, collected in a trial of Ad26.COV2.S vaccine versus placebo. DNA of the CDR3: TGCGCCAGCAGACTTCAGGGGGCAGAAGAGACCCAGTACTTC. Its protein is CASRLQGAEETQYF.